The 8 T cell receptor beta chains presented below share a single source sample, sequenced in a study of blood T cell repertoires in COVID-19. Generated by immunoSEQ multiplex PCR, the TCRdb table keeps only in-frame clones and is missing some. The sample lists about 70,000 clones; approximately 85% were seen once. Sample: peripheral blood. These receptors came from a man older than 75 with acute or convalescent COVID-19.

This chain links TRBV7-2 with TRBJ2-7; the D gene is possibly TRBD1 (6 bases). The V gene's germline CDR1 is SGHTA and CDR2 FQGNSA. The CDR3 runs to 16 residues. V lost 5 bases and J lost 2, with 19 bases in between. CDR3 sequence (DNA): TGTGCCAGCAGCAAAACCCCCCTGGCAGGGGCCTACGAGCAGTACTTC. Its translation: CASSKTPLAGAYEQYF.

The CDR3 region has the DNA TGTGCCAGCACTCGAGGGACTGGATACTATGGCTACACCTTC. This gives the protein CASTRGTGYYGYTF. The rearrangement joins TRBV5-8 to TRBJ1-2, with D perhaps matching TRBD1 (5 bases). This CDR3 comprises 14 residues. Per germline, CDR1 SGHTS and CDR2 YDEGEE. Trimming removed 6 bases from V and 3 bases from J, with 15 bases in between.

The chain uses TRBV9 and TRBJ2-1; weak D call: TRBD2 (6 bases). The CDR3 totals 15 residues. Per germline, CDR1 SGDLS and CDR2 YYNGEE. With 4 bases removed from V and 6 bases from J, the gap between germline ends came to 17 bases. The CDR3 nucleotides are TGTGCCAGCAGCCCCCGGGGGTGGTTCTCCAATGAGCAGTTCTTC. As protein: CASSPRGWFSNEQFF.

This clone appeared a few times. This chain links TRBV6-5 with TRBJ1-5, with unresolved D. From germline, CDR1 is MNHEY and CDR2 SVGAGI. The CDR3 covers 13 residues. Trimming took off 3 bases at V and 4 bases at J, with 7 bases between the two ends. CDR3 amino acids: CASSYSRNQPQHF. As DNA, the CDR3 is TGTGCCAGCAGTTATTCTAGGAATCAGCCCCAGCATTTT.

The DNA of the CDR3 is TGCGCCAGCAGTCCGGCCCCCGGGACAGGGGGCCGGAATGAGCAGTTCTTC. It translates to CASSPAPGTGGRNEQFF. The chain has TRBV10-2 and TRBJ2-1; the match to TRBD1 covers 12 bases. Germline V gene lookup returns CDR1 WSHSY and CDR2 SAAADI. This CDR3 has 17 residues. After removal of 5 bases from V and 7 bases from J, the junction contained 12 bases not matched to a gene.

The chain combines TRBV7-2 with TRBJ1-3; D is possibly TRBD1 (6 bases). Germline assignment: CDR1 SGHTA and CDR2 FQGNSA. Trimming pared 2 bases from V and 4 bases from J, leaving 12 bases between. This CDR3 has 15 residues. In DNA, the CDR3 is TGTGCCAGCAGCTTATCACCAGGGGTCGGAAACACCATATATTTT. This codes for CASSLSPGVGNTIYF.

V is TRBV3-1 (or the pseudogene TRBV3-2) and J is TRBJ2-5, with TRBD2 identical over 12 bases. The junction had 10 bases not matched to a gene; V was cut back by 4 bases and J by 4 bases. This CDR3 is built from 17 residues. CDR1 is LGHDT, CDR2 YNNKEL, per germline (reference sequence). CDR3 sequence: CASSPLTSGGSRETQYF. In DNA form, the CDR3 reads TGTGCCAGCAGCCCTCTGACTAGCGGGGGATCCAGAGAGACCCAGTACTTC.

The genes are TRBV24-1 and TRBJ2-7, with 7 positions matching TRBD2. Trimming cost V 2 bases and J 0 bases; bases outside gene matches: 6. Germline V gene lookup returns CDR1 KGHDR and CDR2 SFDVKD. This CDR3 region has 16 residues. DNA for the CDR3: TGTGCCACCAGTGATTCCGGGTCTAGCGGCTCCTACGAGCAGTACTTC. Protein: CATSDSGSSGSYEQYF.